This T cell receptor (beta chain) was captured by sequencing in a study of blood T cell repertoires in COVID-19. Study overall: Samples came from the United States, Italy and Spain, spanning acute and convalescent COVID-19. The cDNA or gDNA used as material had been derived from T cells, B-cell-depleted T cells, or PBMCs.

Per the original methods: Researchers report that nucleated cell counts were estimated from reference gene primer amplification. The assay was immunoSEQ multiplex PCR, and TCRdb's table has in-frame clones only and misses some. That table furnishes V, J and clone size, whereas the DNA furnished D and trimming. The sample contains fewer than 250,000 clones, approximately 80% of which appear only once. Trimming removed 0 bases from V and 0 bases from J, with 12 bases in between. CDR1 and CDR2 from the germline V gene are SGHRS and YFSETQ. The CDR3 runs to 16 residues. The chain carries TRBV5-1 and TRBJ1-2; the D gene is possibly TRBD1 (5 bases). The receptor comes from a man in his sixties with acute or convalescent COVID-19. The sequenced material came from peripheral blood. CDR3 in amino acids: CASSLARRGSNYGYTF. The CDR3 DNA is TGCGCCAGCAGCTTGGCCAGGAGGGGTTCTAACTATGGCTACACCTTC. Complete variable domain (other parts from reference TRBV5-1 and TRBJ1-2): KAGVTQTPRYLIKTRGQQVTLSCSPISGHRSVSWYQQTPGQGLQFLFEYFSETQRNKGNFPGRFSGRQFSNSRSEMNVSTLELGDSALYLCASSLARRGSNYGYTFGSGTRLTVV.